The T cell receptor beta chain under discussion was sequenced for a study of T cell repertoires and Cas9 in healthy adults (dated 2018 in TCRdb). A note on the overall study: Within the CD4 and CD8 compartments, SpCas9-reactive T cells were assessed for multi-effector potency, cytotoxicity and lineage determination. This study looked at whether people already carry T cell immunity to the Streptococcus pyogenes Cas9 nuclease (SpCas9), the enzyme used in CRISPR gene editing. On the study overall, not on this receptor specifically: In vitro, SpCas9-reactive regulatory T cells were reported to reduce the proliferation and function of SpCas9-reactive effector T cells.

Germline trimming amounts to 4 bases on V and 4 bases on J, with 7 as the count of junction bases outside the gene matches. The CDR3 numbers 15 residues from cysteine through phenylalanine. The read is trimmed to its CDR3 DNA, 45 bases read in frame from base 1. CDR1 SGDLS and CDR2 YYNGEE were looked up in the germline V gene. Concerning this clone: This receptor's antigen is unknown. Base qualities are not at hand, and no much larger clone is one base apart.

Library prep was done by the immunoSEQ multiplex PCR assay. As stored in TCRdb, this immuneACCESS dataset retains in-frame rearrangements with V and J assigned. A fraction of the clones does not appear; measured against another copy, unresolved V genes explain less than half of the discrepancy, and the remainder lacks a known reason. This sample comprises about 22,000 clones, about 90% of them detected only once. About 1.6% of the sample lies in the top ten. Healthy humans served as the donors. Sequencing was done on a sample of CD4+ effector T cells (CD127+, CD25-, CD137-, CD154-) from PBMCs; culture status not recorded. The chain is made from TRBV9 and TRBJ2-5, with 10 bases aligning to TRBD1. The source of this sequence is a human donor in good health. CDR3 reads: CASSTATGGAETQYF. The nucleotide sequence is TGTGCCAGCAGCACCGCGACAGGGGGCGCAGAGACCCAGTACTTC.